The 29 T cell receptor beta chains reported below all come from one sample, sequenced in a study of T cells in Graves' hyperthyroidism and ophthalmopathy. Template material for amplifying TCR beta CDR3 regions consisted of RNA transcripts. A set of HTBI primers served as the primers for a first-round RT-PCR of the TCR CDR3. MiXCR was run by TCRdb on the multiplex PCR reads, yielding one entry per CDR3 protein. Of 300,000 to 450,000 distinct CDR3 sequences in the sample, roughly 25% were seen once. Material: blood. The source is a man in his forties or fifties with Graves' hyperthyroidism.

This clonotype was detected a few times. The V call is TRBV3-1, the J call TRBJ2-3, with 7 bases fitting TRBD2. The CDR3 sequence is 17 residues long. Germline V gene sequence: CDR1 LGHDT, CDR2 YNNKEL (reference sequence). V lost 1 base, J lost 3 bases, and 10 bases stayed unmatched. CDR3 bases: TGTGCCAGCAGCCAAGCGCAGCGCGGGAGTGGTACAGATACGCAGTATTTT. As protein: CASSQAQRGSGTDTQYF.

Only a few counts were recorded for this clonotype. The V and J genes are TRBV11-2 and TRBJ2-5; TRBD2 aligns across 7 bases. The CDR3 runs 15 residues. V lost 0 bases to trimming and J lost 4 bases; unmatched junction nucleotides: 5. Germline lookup yields CDR1 SGHAT and CDR2 FQNNGV. The CDR3: CASSLDGGGTETQYF. In DNA, the CDR3 is TGTGCCAGCAGCTTAGATGGGGGGGGGACAGAGACCCAGTACTTC.

The J gene is TRBJ2-3, the V gene TRBV12-5, with 13 bases aligning to TRBD2. CDR3 length equals 17 residues. J lost 4 bases, V lost 2 bases, and 6 bases had no gene match. Per germline, CDR1 LGHNT and CDR2 FRNRAP. CDR3 in amino acids: CASGLPTGLAGPDTQYF. CDR3 bases: TGTGCTAGTGGTTTGCCAACGGGACTAGCGGGACCAGATACGCAGTATTTT.

This clonotype was observed a single time. The chain couples TRBV29-1 to TRBJ1-5, with D unresolved. CDR1 and CDR2 (germline): SQVTM, ANQGSEA. V was shortened by 4 bases and J by 4 bases, with 11 bases between the two germline ends. The CDR3 covers 13 residues. CDR3 nucleotide sequence: TGCAGCGTTGCTGGACGTTCGAATCAGCCCCAGCATTTT. It yields the protein CSVAGRSNQPQHF.

The table lists this clonotype with many counts. V gene TRBV2 combines with J gene TRBJ2-7; perhaps TRBD1 as D (6 bases). CDR1 is SNHLY, CDR2 FYNNEI, per germline. The CDR3 spans 14 residues. Trimming shortened V by 2 bases and J by 4 bases, and 12 bases separated the two germline ends. The chain's CDR3 is CASSENRDMYEQYF. As DNA, the CDR3 is TGTGCCAGCAGTGAAAACAGGGATATGTACGAGCAGTACTTC. The whole variable domain, filled in from reference TRBV2 and TRBJ2-7, reads EPEVTQTPSHQVTQMGQEVILRCVPISNHLYFYWYRQILGQKVEFLVSFYNNEISEKSEIFDDQFSVERPDGSNFTLKIRSTKLEDSAMYFCASSENRDMYEQYFGPGTRLTVT.

This clonotype was recorded a few times. The chain links TRBV12-5 to TRBJ2-7; D unresolved. The V end was cut by 3 bases, the J end by 1 base, with 7 bases between. The CDR3 is 13 amino acids. CDR1 and CDR2 from the germline V gene are LGHNT and FRNRAP. This chain's CDR3 is CASGFASSYEQYF. The CDR3 nucleotides are TGTGCTAGTGGTTTCGCCTCGTCCTACGAGCAGTACTTC.

This clonotype occurred many times. The J gene is TRBJ2-5, the V gene TRBV11-2, with no clear D. CDR1 is SGHAT and CDR2 is FQNNGV in the germline V gene. The CDR3 is made up of 15 amino acids. The V and J ends lost 5 bases and 1 base respectively, with 14 bases between them. Written as DNA, the CDR3 is TGTGCCAGCAGCCCTCAGGACCTTTCCCAAGAGACCCAGTACTTC. Its protein product is CASSPQDLSQETQYF.

In regard to this clonotype: One base away lies a much larger clone, so this may be a sequencing read error. The chain carries TRBV15 and TRBJ2-7; the D gene is possibly TRBD2 (6 bases). Germline loops: CDR1 LNHNV, CDR2 YYDKDF (reference sequence). The CDR3 length is 14 residues. The CDR3 loop is CATRGSGPDYGQYF. For the CDR3, the DNA is TGTGCCACCAGAGGAAGCGGGCCGGACTACGGGCAGTACTTC.

There are a few counts of this clonotype. The chain carries TRBV5-1 and TRBJ2-1; 9 bases match TRBD2. Per the germline V gene, CDR1 is SGHRS and CDR2 is YFSETQ. The trim removed 1 base at V and 8 bases at J, leaving 7 bases unmatched. CDR3 length equals 15 residues. The CDR3 here is CASSLSSGSSDEQFF. The CDR3 DNA reads TGCGCCAGCAGCTTGAGTAGCGGGAGTAGCGATGAGCAGTTCTTC.

The rearrangement links TRBV6-1 to TRBJ2-7; D is perhaps TRBD1 (5 bases). There are 15 residues in the CDR3. Germline CDR1 reads MNHNS; CDR2 reads SASEGT. V was clipped by 7 bases and J by 3 bases, with 19 bases between them. CDR3 protein: CASTRIRTLSYEQYF. The CDR3 DNA sequence: TGTGCCAGCACCCGGATTAGGACACTAAGCTACGAGCAGTACTTC.

This clonotype occurred a few times. The rearrangement joins TRBV19 to TRBJ1-1, with a tentative D call TRBD1 (5 bases). Germline V gene sequence: CDR1 LNHDA, CDR2 SQIVND (reference sequence). V dropped 10 bases and J dropped 6 bases, with 21 bases sitting between them. The CDR3 is 14 residues long. CDR3 amino acids: CATQVWGSHAEAFF. The CDR3, as DNA: TGTGCCACGCAGGTATGGGGGAGCCACGCTGAAGCTTTCTTT.

CDR3 region: CASSQVRGEQFF. In DNA, the CDR3 is TGTGCCAGCAGCCAAGTTCGGGGTGAGCAGTTCTTC. The chain joins TRBV3-1 to TRBJ2-1; possibly TRBD2 for D (5 bases). CDR3 size: 12 residues. The germline gives CDR1 LGHDT, CDR2 YNNKEL (reference sequence). V was clipped by 1 base and J by 9 bases, with 7 bases between them.

The table lists this clonotype with a few counts. The chain couples TRBV3-1 to TRBJ2-7, with 7 bases lining up with TRBD1. The CDR3 is 16 amino acids. Per the germline V gene, CDR1 is LGHDT and CDR2 is YNNKEL (reference sequence). V lost 5 bases, J lost 0 bases, and 10 bases stayed unmatched. CDR3 amino acids: CASSSTGTEHSYEQYF. The CDR3 bases are TGTGCCAGCAGCTCTACCGGGACAGAGCACTCCTACGAGCAGTACTTC.

This sequence joins TRBV5-1 and TRBJ2-6; 9 bases map to TRBD1. The CDR3 extends over 15 amino acids. The V gene's germline CDR1 is SGHRS and CDR2 YFSETQ. J lost 0 bases, V lost 6 bases, and 1 base had no gene match. The CDR3 loop is CASTQGASGANVLTF. The CDR3 DNA reads TGCGCCAGCACACAGGGGGCCTCTGGGGCCAACGTCCTGACTTTC.

The rearrangement uses TRBV5-4 and TRBJ1-4; D is possibly TRBD1 (6 bases). CDR1 and CDR2 (germline): SGHNT, YYREEE (reference sequence). This CDR3 has 13 residues. V was shortened by 3 bases and J by 15 bases, with 18 bases between the two germline ends. Written as DNA, the CDR3 is TGTGCCAGCAGCTGGGGGGAGACAGGCCAATTGTTTTTT. It translates to CASSWGETGQLFF.

The chain uses TRBV5-1 and TRBJ2-7; maybe TRBD1 (6 bases). V lost 2 bases to trimming and J lost 4 bases, with 16 bases between them. Germline loops: CDR1 SGHRS, CDR2 YFSETQ. This CDR3 region has 15 residues. DNA for the CDR3: TGCGCCAGCAGCTTAGTTTTCGACAGGAGGTACGAGCAGTACTTC. Translated, it gives CASSLVFDRRYEQYF.

This clonotype was seen a few times. The chain recombines TRBV28 with TRBJ2-5; 12 nucleotides match TRBD2. Germline CDR1 MDHEN, CDR2 SYDVKM. With 5 bases clipped from V and 2 bases from J, the junction kept 6 bases outside the gene matches. The CDR3 runs 16 residues. CDR3 sequence: CASSGQGLAGQETQYF. The CDR3 nucleotides are TGTGCCAGCAGTGGACAAGGACTAGCGGGGCAAGAGACCCAGTACTTC.

Only a few counts were recorded for this clonotype. This rearrangement joins TRBV6-1 to TRBJ2-1, with D perhaps TRBD2 (5 bases). The CDR3 is 17 amino acids. V was shortened by 2 bases and J by 0 bases, with 14 bases between the two germline ends. From germline, CDR1 is MNHNS and CDR2 SASEGT. CDR3 protein: CASSEFERTASYNEQFF. The CDR3 bases are TGTGCCAGCAGTGAATTCGAGCGGACGGCCTCCTACAATGAGCAGTTCTTC.

In its sample, this clonotype was seen a few times. The chain links TRBV20-1 to TRBJ2-3, with 8 bases lining up with TRBD1. CDR3 size: 14 residues. Germline V CDR1 and CDR2: DFQATT, SNEGSKA (reference sequence). J gave up 2 bases and V 6 bases, and 7 bases lay outside the gene matches. CDR3 in DNA: TGCAGTGCGTGGGACAGGCACTCCACAGATACGCAGTATTTT. Translated: CSAWDRHSTDTQYF.

The genes are TRBV5-5 and TRBJ1-4; D is unclear. Trimming removed 6 bases at V and 8 bases at J, with 20 bases between. The CDR3 covers 15 residues. Per the germline V gene, CDR1 is SGHKS and CDR2 is YYEKEE (reference sequence). The CDR3 DNA is TGTGCCAGCACCGTCGCCAGTAGTCAACGAGAAAAACTGTTTTTT. Its protein is CASTVASSQREKLFF.

This clonotype has more than one count but fewer than ten. At one end the junction does not follow the germline gene, possibly because of a read error. The chain joins TRBV6-2 or TRBV6-3 to TRBJ2-1, with 9 bases that match TRBD1. The CDR3 consists of 13 residues. Germline V gene lookup returns CDR1 MNHEY and CDR2 SVGEGT. For the CDR3, the DNA is TGTGCCAGCAGGGACAGGGGAGAGGGCCGATTGCTCTTC. This translates into CASRDRGEGRLLF.

This chain uses TRBV6-2 or TRBV6-3 with TRBJ2-1; unclear D gene. Germline CDR1 and CDR2: MNHEY and SVGEGT. The CDR3 sequence is 12 residues long. V lost 6 bases, J lost 6 bases, and 9 bases lay in between. CDR3 DNA sequence: TGTGCCAGCAGCAATCCCTCCAATGAGCAGTTCTTC. As protein: CASSNPSNEQFF.

The chain combines TRBV18 with TRBJ2-6, with TRBD1 as a possible D gene (6 bases). Germline CDR1 and CDR2: KGHSH and LQKENI. Between the trimmed V and J ends, which lost 4 bases and 2 bases, there was a span of 12 bases. The CDR3 extends over 16 amino acids. The chain's CDR3 is CASSHTTGTGANVLTF. Written as DNA, the CDR3 is TGTGCCAGCTCACATACTACAGGGACTGGGGCCAACGTCCTGACTTTC.

This chain uses TRBV2 with TRBJ2-1, with 9 bases that match TRBD2. CDR3 length equals 14 residues. Germline lookup yields CDR1 SNHLY and CDR2 FYNNEI. With 7 bases clipped from V and 5 bases from J, the junction kept 6 bases outside the gene matches. In DNA form, the CDR3 reads TGTGCCAGCATGGTCAGCGGGAGGCACAATGAGCAGTTCTTC. Protein sequence: CASMVSGRHNEQFF.

V gene TRBV9 combines with J gene TRBJ2-1; D is possibly TRBD1 (6 bases). CDR1 and CDR2 from the germline V gene are SGDLS and YYNGEE. V was clipped by 2 bases and J by 5 bases, with 14 bases between them. The CDR3 contains 15 residues. Written as DNA, the CDR3 is TGTGCCAGCAGCGTCGCCGGACAGCCCAACAATGAGCAGTTCTTC. Its translation: CASSVAGQPNNEQFF.

This clonotype was seen ten or more times. The chain recombines TRBV30 with TRBJ1-2; D is ambiguous. This CDR3 contains 12 residues. The germline gives CDR1 GTSNPN, CDR2 SVGIG (reference sequence). V lost 3 bases and J 6 bases, leaving 11 bases between the germline ends. The DNA of the CDR3 is TGTGCCTGGAGCACAATGGTGAATGGCTACACCTTC. It is translated as CAWSTMVNGYTF.

The chain has TRBV12-3 or TRBV12-4 and TRBJ1-6, with a possible D match to TRBD1 (5 bases). CDR3 length: 13 amino acids. Between the trimmed V and J ends, which lost 5 bases and 10 bases, there was a span of 12 bases. CDR3 loop: CASSEGEASPLHF. CDR3 coding DNA: TGTGCCAGCAGTGAAGGGGAGGCCTCACCCCTCCACTTT.

The rearrangement links TRBV7-8 to TRBJ2-2, with 9 bases aligning to TRBD2. The CDR3 totals 17 residues. The germline V gene has CDR1 SGHVS and CDR2 FQNEAQ. J was trimmed by 4 bases and V by 5 bases; bases with no gene match: 11. In nucleotides, the CDR3 is TGTGCCAGCAGCCCACGAATAGCGGGAGTGCCCACCGGGGAGCTGTTTTTT. This sequence encodes CASSPRIAGVPTGELFF.

This clonotype was detected ten times or more. This rearrangement joins TRBV12-3 or TRBV12-4 to TRBJ2-3; D remains ambiguous. The CDR3 is made up of 12 amino acids. The germline V and J ends were trimmed by 5 bases and 3 bases, with 6 bases remaining between them. The CDR3, as DNA: TGTGCCAGCAGTCCCCAGACAGATACGCAGTATTTT. This gives the protein CASSPQTDTQYF.